These 17 T cell receptor beta chains came from one sample sequenced in a study of CD8 T cells in ankylosing spondylitis. General observations from the study: A motif in TCR beta, a set of seven to nine highly homologous variants, appeared characteristic of ankylosing spondylitis blood.

TCRdb re-called the 5' RACE reads with MiXCR, one entry per CDR3 protein. The sample holds fewer than 500,000 distinct CDR3 sequences; roughly 26% are singletons and the top ten take over 0.8%. Their antigen targets remain unknown. Sequencing was performed on blood, either unsorted or a sorted T cell fraction (not recorded which). These TCRs come from a male donor with ankylosing spondylitis.

This clonotype has more than one count but fewer than ten. The CDR3 here is CASSYSAWSGETQYF. CDR3 nucleotides: TGTGCCAGCAGTTACTCGGCTTGGTCAGGAGAGACCCAGTACTTC. This chain uses TRBV6-5 with TRBJ2-5; D is undetermined. Trimming took 0 bases from V and 4 from J, leaving 12 bases between them. Germline V gene lookup returns CDR1 MNHEY and CDR2 SVGAGI. The CDR3 consists of 15 residues.

The chain is built from TRBV7-6 and TRBJ2-3; unclear D gene. With 2 bases removed from V and 5 bases from J, the gap between germline ends came to 11 bases. The germline V gene encodes CDR1 SGHVS and CDR2 FNYEAQ. The CDR3 has 14 amino acids. CDR3 loop: CASSLSQQVDTQYF. The CDR3 region has the DNA TGTGCCAGCAGCTTAAGCCAGCAAGTAGATACGCAGTATTTT.

The gene calls are TRBV12-3 or TRBV12-4 and TRBJ2-7, with D perhaps matching TRBD1 or TRBD2 (6 bases each). Trimming stripped 5 bases from V and 2 bases from J, with 13 bases between. This CDR3 region has 14 residues. The CDR3 spells CASSPGDIAYEQYV. The CDR3 DNA reads as TGTGCCAGCAGTCCGGGGGACATCGCCTACGAGCAGTACGTC.

Worth noting for this clonotype: Germline and junction disagree at one end, which may indicate a read error. The CDR3: CASGQDRGILTGELFF. CDR3 sequence (DNA): TGCGCCAGCGGCCAAGATCGCGGGATTCTCACCGGGGAGCTGTTTTTT. This chain links TRBV4-1 with TRBJ2-2; maybe TRBD2 (6 bases). The germline V gene encodes CDR1 MGHRA and CDR2 YSYEKL. The CDR3 is 16 residues long.

This clonotype was detected only a few times. The chain has TRBV7-9 and TRBJ1-5; no clear D gene. The CDR3 contains 11 residues. Between the trimmed V and J ends, which lost 10 bases and 7 bases, there was a span of 11 bases. CDR1 SEHNR and CDR2 FQNEAQ come from the germline V gene (reference sequence). CDR3 DNA sequence: TGTGCCACCCCAAACCACCAGCCCCAGCATTTT. It codes for CATPNHQPQHF. Variable domain in full (rest from reference TRBV7-9 and TRBJ1-5): DTGVSQNPRHKITKRGQNVTFRCDPISEHNRLYWYRQTLGQGPEFLTYFQNEAQLEKSRLLSDRFSAERPKGSFSTLEIQRTEQGDSAMYLCATPNHQPQHFGDGTRLSIL.

The table lists this clonotype with many counts. CDR3 loop: CASSLNGYEQYF. CDR3 nucleotides: TGTGCCAGCAGCCTCAATGGGTACGAGCAGTACTTC. This chain links TRBV7-2 with TRBJ2-7; no clear D. Between the trimmed V and J ends, which lost 5 bases and 4 bases, there was a span of 9 bases. The CDR3 runs 12 residues. Germline CDR1 and CDR2: SGHTA and FQGNSA.

V and J are TRBV6-1 and TRBJ2-7, with 7 positions matching TRBD1. CDR1 and CDR2 from the germline V gene are MNHNS and SASEGT. Trimming took 7 bases from V and 4 from J; bases not matched to a gene: 7. This CDR3 has 13 residues. This CDR3 is CASKLGTEYEQYF. DNA of the CDR3: TGTGCCAGCAAATTGGGGACAGAATACGAGCAGTACTTC.

This chain joins TRBV4-1 and TRBJ2-3; TRBD1 aligns across 8 bases. CDR1 MGHRA and CDR2 YSYEKL come from the germline V gene. J lost 5 bases, V lost 5 bases, and 9 bases had no gene match. The CDR3 spans 15 residues. This chain's CDR3 is CASSTSDRAGDTQYF. The CDR3 nucleotides read TGCGCCAGCAGCACCTCGGACAGGGCGGGAGATACGCAGTATTTT.

This clonotype has only a few counts. This chain links TRBV20-1 with TRBJ2-5; D gene unclear. Trimming left V 3 bases short and J 2 bases short, with 4 bases between. CDR3 length: 11 residues. Germline CDR1 is DFQATT and CDR2 is SNEGSKA (reference sequence). The chain's CDR3 is CSARAQETQYF. CDR3 sequence (DNA): TGCAGTGCTAGGGCGCAAGAGACCCAGTACTTC.

The rearrangement links TRBV24-1 to TRBJ2-5, with 8 bases that match TRBD2. J was trimmed by 5 bases and V by 7 bases; bases with no gene match: 5. CDR1 and CDR2 (germline): KGHDR, SFDVKD. CDR3 size: 13 residues. CDR3 residues: CATRGSGSETQYF. The CDR3 region has the DNA TGTGCCACCAGAGGAAGCGGGAGTGAGACCCAGTACTTC.

J is TRBJ2-1 and V is TRBV2; unclear D gene. V was pared by 6 bases and J by 5 bases, with 11 bases between. The CDR3 is 13 amino acids. Germline V lookup: CDR1 SNHLY, CDR2 FYNNEI. The CDR3 DNA sequence: TGTGCCAGCAGGGTCCCCGTTCACAATGAGCAGTTCTTC. As protein: CASRVPVHNEQFF.

In this sample, this clonotype turned up a few times. The rearrangement joins TRBV10-3 to TRBJ2-3; TRBD1 matches at 9 bases. The CDR3 runs 15 residues. Germline loops: CDR1 ENHRY, CDR2 SYGVKD. The ends lost 6 bases at V and 0 bases at J; junction bases unmatched: 4. The CDR3 loop reads CAIRDRGRSTDTQYF. The CDR3 DNA follows: TGTGCCATCAGAGACAGGGGGAGAAGCACAGATACGCAGTATTTT.

The chain has TRBV4-2 and TRBJ1-3, with D hard to call. With 0 bases removed from V and 3 bases from J, the gap between germline ends came to 15 bases. CDR1 and CDR2 from the germline V gene are LGHNA and YNFKEQ. This CDR3 contains 17 residues. CDR3 coding DNA: TGTGCCAGCAGCCAAGAGGCTCCAGGTTCCAGTGGAAACACCATATATTTT. The encoded protein is CASSQEAPGSSGNTIYF.

This clonotype was found many times. This rearrangement joins TRBV4-1 to TRBJ2-5; 8 bases line up with TRBD1. The CDR3 sequence is 17 residues long. J gave up 3 bases and V 0 bases, and 9 bases lay outside the gene matches. Germline V CDR1 and CDR2: MGHRA, YSYEKL. CDR3 DNA: TGCGCCAGCAGCCAAGAGGGTGTCAGGGGGCTGGAAGAGACCCAGTACTTC. Translation gives CASSQEGVRGLEETQYF.

The chain has TRBV9 and TRBJ2-1; 11 nucleotides line up with TRBD2. The CDR3 is made up of 15 amino acids. The germline V gene has CDR1 SGDLS and CDR2 YYNGEE. V gave up 4 bases and J gave up 5 bases; unmatched junction bases: 5. This chain's CDR3 is CASSRLAGLDNEQFF. The CDR3 DNA reads TGTGCCAGCAGCCGACTAGCGGGACTTGACAATGAGCAGTTCTTC.

This clonotype was counted between two and nine times. The rearrangement joins TRBV20-1 to TRBJ1-1; D is unresolved. Germline CDR1 DFQATT, CDR2 SNEGSKA (reference sequence). The CDR3 loop spans 12 amino acids. Deletions cut 0 bases from V and 6 bases from J, with 8 bases between. The CDR3 nucleotides read TGCAGTGCTAGAGAGGGATGGGCTGAAGCTTTCTTT. Protein sequence: CSAREGWAEAFF.

The chain carries TRBV6-1 and TRBJ1-5; 9 nucleotides line up with TRBD1. Germline V gives CDR1 MNHNS, CDR2 SASEGT. V shed 5 bases, J shed 4 bases, and the junction held 12 bases outside the gene matches. CDR3 length: 17 residues. DNA of the CDR3: TGTGCCAGCAGTAAACTCAGGGACAGGGCCGGTAATCAGCCCCAGCATTTT. This sequence encodes CASSKLRDRAGNQPQHF.